The clone carrying this TCR beta chain is classed as medium-sized. Its target is unknown. Trimming removed 6 bases at V and 6 bases at J, with 8 bases between. CDR1 and CDR2 (germline): MNHEY, SVGAGI. The CDR3 runs to 11 residues. The entry originates in a study of radiation and T cells in renal cell carcinoma. The study, taken as a whole, reports: Dominant CDR3 motifs were more common in irradiated tumors than controls. Only small tumor regions of around 1 g were sampled.

Documented treatment: treatment-naive control, cytoreductive nephrectomy. TCRdb keeps only in-frame clones here, not all; method: immunoSEQ multiplex PCR. Of about 24,000 clones detected, nearly 55% appear once; the ten largest clones hold less than 25%. The rearrangement uses TRBV6-5 and TRBJ1-2; TRBD1 is a possible D gene (6 bases). The TCR was taken from a human donor with renal cell carcinoma. The sequencing here drew on tumor tissue, taken from a patient whose treatment was nephrectomy without radiotherapy. The CDR3 sequence: CASREGDGYTF. Here the CDR3 DNA reads TGTGCCAGCAGGGAGGGGGATGGCTACACCTTC.